The rows below give T cell receptor beta chains drawn from one sample of a study of cytomegalovirus exposure and HLA in healthy donors. Only in-frame clones appear in the TCRdb table, and some are missing; sequencing was by immunoSEQ multiplex PCR. Altogether more than 85,000 clones are present, 75% being singletons, with the ten largest covering 11% to 15%. Material: PBMCs. The receptors shown here come from a male donor in good health and CMV-seropositive. The CDR3 runs from the conserved cysteine through the conserved F or W. Fields, in order: J gene, V gene, clone size, CDR3 protein. Size is omitted from some rows. Given values are once, few, many or a class for expanded clones.

j_gene: TRBJ2-7; v_gene: TRBV6-5; abundance: NA; CDR3aa: CASSILAGPYEQYF
j_gene: TRBJ1-6; v_gene: TRBV7-8; abundance: NA; CDR3aa: CASSQRQGSESPLHF
j_gene: TRBJ2-5; v_gene: TRBV27; abundance: NA; CDR3aa: CASSLGTGEQETQYF
j_gene: TRBJ2-5; v_gene: TRBV28; abundance: NA; CDR3aa: CASSSGTASKKGQYF
j_gene: TRBJ1-1; v_gene: TRBV7-2; abundance: NA; CDR3aa: CASSPDRGWTEAFF
j_gene: TRBJ2-5; v_gene: TRBV19; abundance: NA; CDR3aa: CASTKTGGETQYF
j_gene: TRBJ2-4; v_gene: TRBV18; abundance: NA; CDR3aa: CASSPLGGKAKNIQYF
j_gene: TRBJ1-1; v_gene: TRBV11-3; abundance: NA; CDR3aa: CASRSGGGVDTEAFF
j_gene: TRBJ1-4; v_gene: TRBV2; abundance: NA; CDR3aa: CASRRGGAEAQWSEKLFF
j_gene: TRBJ1-1; v_gene: TRBV11-2; abundance: NA; CDR3aa: CASSLDLRVRNTEAFF
j_gene: TRBJ2-3; v_gene: TRBV4-3; abundance: NA; CDR3aa: CASSQERADTQYF
j_gene: TRBJ2-1; v_gene: TRBV6-5; abundance: NA; CDR3aa: CASSKLAGGGEQFF
j_gene: TRBJ1-5; v_gene: TRBV28; abundance: NA; CDR3aa: CASSPGGSNQPQHF
j_gene: TRBJ2-1; v_gene: TRBV10-1; abundance: NA; CDR3aa: CASSEPSGAQLSYNEQFF
j_gene: TRBJ2-4; v_gene: TRBV19; abundance: once; CDR3aa: CASSLPGLGKNIQYF
j_gene: TRBJ1-5; v_gene: TRBV27; abundance: NA; CDR3aa: CASRTDRGSNQPQHF
j_gene: TRBJ2-5; v_gene: TRBV18; abundance: NA; CDR3aa: CASSTSIETQYF
j_gene: TRBJ1-5; v_gene: TRBV4-2; abundance: few; CDR3aa: CASSQASGQGPLNQPQHF
j_gene: TRBJ1-1; v_gene: TRBV29-1; abundance: NA; CDR3aa: CSVPNPRGSNTEAFF
j_gene: TRBJ2-5; v_gene: TRBV29-1; abundance: NA; CDR3aa: CSTSGQGILETQYF
j_gene: TRBJ1-4; v_gene: TRBV30; abundance: NA; CDR3aa: CAWSRTGVGEKLFF
j_gene: TRBJ1-5; v_gene: TRBV30; abundance: NA; CDR3aa: CAWSVLDGGYSNQPQHF
j_gene: TRBJ1-2; v_gene: TRBV6-5; abundance: NA; CDR3aa: CASSYQGTGNYGYTF
j_gene: TRBJ1-5; v_gene: TRBV5-1; abundance: NA; CDR3aa: CASSEDSNQSQHF
j_gene: TRBJ2-1; v_gene: TRBV30; abundance: NA; CDR3aa: CAWSTQGAHNEQFF
j_gene: TRBJ2-5; v_gene: TRBV30; abundance: NA; CDR3aa: CAWSIGIRRTGETQYF
j_gene: TRBJ1-6; v_gene: TRBV6-5; abundance: NA; CDR3aa: CASSLGEVGSPLHF
j_gene: TRBJ2-6; v_gene: TRBV6-1; abundance: NA; CDR3aa: CASSGPGTGTGANVLTF
j_gene: TRBJ2-7; v_gene: TRBV6-5; abundance: NA; CDR3aa: CASRRGLHHEQYF
j_gene: TRBJ2-7; v_gene: TRBV4-3; abundance: NA; CDR3aa: CASSQELSETGVHEQYF
j_gene: TRBJ2-5; v_gene: TRBV29-1; abundance: NA; CDR3aa: CSVVTGQNQETQYF
j_gene: TRBJ2-1; v_gene: TRBV7-7; abundance: NA; CDR3aa: CASSLTSGGAYEQFF
j_gene: TRBJ1-4; v_gene: TRBV28; abundance: NA; CDR3aa: CASSLTTDYNEKLFF
j_gene: TRBJ2-3; v_gene: TRBV2; abundance: few; CDR3aa: CASRTSGGPLDTQYF
j_gene: TRBJ1-1; v_gene: TRBV4-1; abundance: NA; CDR3aa: CASSPSTGRNTEAFF
j_gene: TRBJ2-3; v_gene: TRBV9; abundance: NA; CDR3aa: CASSVGGLSTDTQYF
j_gene: TRBJ2-7; v_gene: TRBV7-8; abundance: NA; CDR3aa: CASSSGQGGSEQYF
j_gene: TRBJ1-5; v_gene: TRBV7-8; abundance: NA; CDR3aa: CASSPFRDRGRNQPQHF
j_gene: TRBJ1-1; v_gene: TRBV5-1; abundance: NA; CDR3aa: CASSVSPQGMNTEAFF
j_gene: TRBJ1-2; v_gene: TRBV5-4; abundance: NA; CDR3aa: CASSLDLQGDYGYTF
j_gene: TRBJ1-2; v_gene: TRBV6-5; abundance: once; CDR3aa: CASSLTGVGGYTF
j_gene: TRBJ2-2; v_gene: TRBV2; abundance: NA; CDR3aa: CARSLESGGAYNTGELFF
j_gene: TRBJ2-2; v_gene: TRBV5-1; abundance: NA; CDR3aa: CASSLEAGGNTGELFF
j_gene: TRBJ2-7; v_gene: TRBV5-6; abundance: few; CDR3aa: CASSVGDRLEQYF
j_gene: TRBJ1-5; v_gene: TRBV7-2; abundance: once; CDR3aa: CASSLVAQGGGTQHF
j_gene: TRBJ1-1; v_gene: TRBV29-1; abundance: NA; CDR3aa: CSVDPGTGGTEAFF
j_gene: TRBJ1-5; v_gene: TRBV19; abundance: NA; CDR3aa: CASSMGQGSNQPQHF
j_gene: TRBJ2-1; v_gene: TRBV5-1; abundance: NA; CDR3aa: CASSGSLGGGWNEQFF
j_gene: TRBJ2-2; v_gene: TRBV7-2; abundance: NA; CDR3aa: CASSLARNSGGPRELFF
j_gene: TRBJ2-2; v_gene: TRBV29-1; abundance: once; CDR3aa: CSVGGREPARTGELFF
j_gene: TRBJ2-7; v_gene: TRBV7-9; abundance: NA; CDR3aa: CASSPKIAGDSYEQYF
j_gene: TRBJ2-2; v_gene: TRBV2; abundance: NA; CDR3aa: CASKFPVQNTGELFF